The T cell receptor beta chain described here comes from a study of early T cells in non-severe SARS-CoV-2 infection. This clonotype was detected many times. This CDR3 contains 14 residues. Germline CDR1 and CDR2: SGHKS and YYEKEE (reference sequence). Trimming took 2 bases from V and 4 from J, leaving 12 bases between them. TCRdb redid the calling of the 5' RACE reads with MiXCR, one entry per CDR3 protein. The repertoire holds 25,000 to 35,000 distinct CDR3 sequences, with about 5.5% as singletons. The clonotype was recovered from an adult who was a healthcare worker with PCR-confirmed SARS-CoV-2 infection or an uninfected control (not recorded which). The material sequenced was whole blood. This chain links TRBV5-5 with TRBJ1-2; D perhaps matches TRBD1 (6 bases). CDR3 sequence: CASSFDTGRYGYTF. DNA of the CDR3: TGTGCCAGCAGCTTTGACACAGGGCGCTATGGCTACACCTTC.